The 28 T cell receptor beta chains reported below all come from one sample, sequenced in a study of a mutant IDH1 vaccine in newly diagnosed glioma (dated by TCRdb to 2020 to 2022). The library was generated by the immunoSEQ multiplex PCR assay. TCRdb provides this immuneACCESS table in a form limited to in-frame rearrangements. Some clones are lacking; in checked studies, under half of them reflect an unresolved V gene, and why the rest are absent is not known. Within this sample are more than 35,000 clones, with 65% to 80% of them counted one time only. Over 7.5% of the sample is taken by the ten largest. Read against the paper, the sample's time point label means: week 47, end of study. Every vaccine dose consisted of 300 ug of a 20-mer mutant IDH1 peptide in Montanide, administered subcutaneously together with topical imiquimod. No cognate antigen is known for these TCRs. Material: PBMCs, obtained from a glioma patient whose treatment included an IDH1 peptide vaccine. The receptors were sampled from a man aged 35 to 55 with glioma.

V usage is TRBV9 and J usage is TRBJ1-1; no clear D. The V end lost 0 bases, the J end lost 3 bases, and 15 bases lay between the germline ends. The germline CDR1 and CDR2 sequences are SGDLS and YYNGEE. The CDR3 is 16 residues long. The CDR3 reads CASSVVGGRVDTEAFF. The CDR3 DNA reads TGTGCCAGCAGCGTAGTGGGAGGACGGGTTGACACTGAAGCTTTCTTT.

This clone was seen only a few times. This chain connects TRBV7-8 to TRBJ2-2; TRBD2 agrees at 16 bases. The CDR3 runs 19 residues. After removal of 5 bases from V and 4 bases from J, the junction contained 10 bases not matched to a gene. The germline CDR1 and CDR2 sequences are SGHVS and FQNEAQ. DNA of the CDR3: TGTGCCAGCAGCGCGCGAAGGGGACTAGCGGGAGGGGTCACCGGGGAGCTGTTTTTT. Amino acids: CASSARRGLAGGVTGELFF.

The chain recombines TRBV9 with TRBJ2-6, with a possible D match to TRBD1 (6 bases). Germline CDR1 reads SGDLS; CDR2 reads YYNGEE. V lost 0 bases and J 2 bases, leaving 18 bases between the germline ends. This CDR3 is built from 19 residues. CDR3 sequence (DNA): TGTGCCAGCAGCGTAGGAACAGGGCCTATCACACCTGGGGCCAACGTCCTGACTTTC. Its protein is CASSVGTGPITPGANVLTF.

This chain uses TRBV6-5 with TRBJ1-3; weak D call: TRBD1 (5 bases). Germline CDR1 MNHEY, CDR2 SVGAGI. This CDR3 is 16 amino acids long. V lost 2 bases and J 4 bases, leaving 15 bases between the germline ends. In nucleotides, the CDR3 is TGTGCCAGCAGTTACGGGCCTGGTGGGACGGGAAACACCATATATTTT. Translating it yields CASSYGPGGTGNTIYF.

The V call is TRBV19, the J call TRBJ2-7; 7 nucleotides align to TRBD2. The germline V gene has CDR1 LNHDA and CDR2 SQIVND (reference sequence). Trimming cost V 10 bases and J 0 bases; bases outside gene matches: 18. The CDR3 sequence is 17 residues long. The CDR3 protein is CATRMGSGPKSSYEQYF. In DNA form, the CDR3 reads TGTGCCACCCGCATGGGTAGCGGGCCTAAAAGCTCCTACGAGCAGTACTTC.

This sequence joins TRBV2 and TRBJ2-2; 10 bases fit TRBD2. The trim removed 6 bases at V and 1 base at J, leaving 8 bases unmatched. This CDR3 contains 17 residues. Germline V CDR1 and CDR2: SNHLY, FYNNEI. CDR3 in DNA: TGTGCCAGCAGCCCCAATCGACTAGCGGGGAACACCGGGGAGCTGTTTTTT. Protein product: CASSPNRLAGNTGELFF.

The chain links TRBV29-1 to TRBJ2-5, with no clear D. This CDR3 has 14 residues. Germline V gene lookup returns CDR1 SQVTM and CDR2 ANQGSEA. Trimming removed 7 bases from V and 5 bases from J, with 20 bases in between. For the CDR3, the DNA is TGCAGCGGGGCAGGATCCGAATGGTGGGAGACCCAGTACTTC. It encodes CSGAGSEWWETQYF. The full variable domain, completed using reference TRBV29-1 and TRBJ2-5, is SAVISQKPSRDICQRGTSLTIQCQVDSQVTMMFWYRQQPGQSLTLIATANQGSEATYESGFVIDKFPISRPNLTFSTLTVSNMSPEDSSIYLCSGAGSEWWETQYFGPGTRLLVL.

V and J are TRBV2 and TRBJ2-1; 8 nucleotides match TRBD2. The junction had 10 bases not matched to a gene; V was cut back by 3 bases and J by 9 bases. Per germline, CDR1 SNHLY and CDR2 FYNNEI. The CDR3 sequence is 15 residues long. The CDR3 loop reads CASSEGAGVSGEQFF. CDR3 coding DNA: TGTGCCAGCAGTGAGGGAGCGGGAGTCTCCGGTGAGCAGTTCTTC.

CDR3 protein: CASSLVAGVSGANVLTF. Here the CDR3 DNA reads TGTGCCAGCAGCTTAGTTGCTGGGGTATCCGGGGCCAACGTCCTGACTTTC. The chain has TRBV11-2 and TRBJ2-6, with D unclear. This CDR3 region has 17 residues. Per germline, CDR1 SGHAT and CDR2 FQNNGV. V lost 1 base and J 4 bases, leaving 14 bases between the germline ends. Based on the CDR3 plus reference TRBV11-2 and TRBJ2-6, the full variable domain is EAGVAQSPRYKIIEKRQSVAFWCNPISGHATLYWYQQILGQGPKLLIQFQNNGVVDDSQLPKDRFSAERLKGVDSTLKIQPAKLEDSAVYLCASSLVAGVSGANVLTFGAGSRLTVL.

The gene calls are TRBV11-3 and TRBJ2-1, with 11 bases aligning to TRBD2. CDR3 length equals 18 residues. V lost 5 bases, J lost 1 base, and 10 bases stayed unmatched. Germline lookup yields CDR1 SGHNT and CDR2 YENEEA. The CDR3 spells CASSLTSGSGSSYNEQFF. The CDR3 coding sequence is TGTGCCAGCAGCCTCACTAGCGGGAGTGGAAGTTCCTACAATGAGCAGTTCTTC. Using reference TRBV11-3 and TRBJ2-1 for the parts outside the CDR3, the full variable domain is EAGVVQSPRYKIIEKKQPVAFWCNPISGHNTLYWYLQNLGQGPELLIRYENEEAVDDSQLPKDRFSAERLKGVDSTLKIQPAELGDSAVYLCASSLTSGSGSSYNEQFFGPGTRLTVL.

The J gene is TRBJ2-2, the V gene TRBV19, with D maybe TRBD1 (6 bases). This CDR3 has 15 amino acids. V lost 1 base and J 1 base, leaving 7 bases between the germline ends. Germline lookup yields CDR1 LNHDA and CDR2 SQIVND (reference sequence). DNA of the CDR3: TGTGCCAGTAGTATAGCAGGGGAGAACACCGGGGAGCTGTTTTTT. It specifies CASSIAGENTGELFF.

This rearrangement joins TRBV19 to TRBJ2-1; D remains unclear. CDR1 LNHDA and CDR2 SQIVND come from the germline V gene (reference sequence). V was cut by 5 bases and J by 0 bases, with 14 bases left in between. The CDR3 totals 16 residues. The CDR3 spells CASSAIDWSSYNEQFF. The CDR3 nucleotides are TGTGCCAGTAGTGCCATAGACTGGAGCTCCTACAATGAGCAGTTCTTC.

This sequence joins TRBV2 and TRBJ2-2; D is perhaps TRBD2 (5 bases). The CDR3 contains 14 residues. CDR1 is SNHLY, CDR2 FYNNEI, per germline. V lost 6 bases and J 5 bases, leaving 13 bases between the germline ends. CDR3 sequence (DNA): TGTGCCAGCAGCGGACTTTCGGGGACCGGGGAGCTGTTTTTT. It encodes CASSGLSGTGELFF.

Comments on this clone: Different DNA sequences within this sample yield the same CDR3. The J gene is TRBJ2-7, the V gene TRBV12-5; tentative D call: TRBD1 (6 bases). Germline V CDR1 and CDR2: LGHNT, FRNRAP. CDR3 length: 15 residues. The V and J ends lost 1 base and 0 bases respectively, with 10 bases between them. In DNA form, the CDR3 reads TGTGCTAGTGGTTTGGATCAGGGGCCCTCCTACGAGCAGTACGTC. It encodes CASGLDQGPSYEQYV.

The chain is built from TRBV27 and TRBJ2-4; D uncertain. Trimming stripped 1 base from V and 0 bases from J, with 10 bases between. The V gene's germline CDR1 is MNHEY and CDR2 SMNVEV (reference sequence). CDR3 length: 16 residues. The CDR3 DNA follows: TGTGCCAGCAGTTTATTTAGTTCAGGAGCCAAAAACATTCAGTACTTC. It encodes CASSLFSSGAKNIQYF.

This clone was counted between two and nine times. V and J are TRBV19 and TRBJ2-6; the D call may be TRBD1 or TRBD2 (6 bases each). Germline V CDR1 and CDR2: LNHDA, SQIVND (reference sequence). This CDR3 has 15 residues. V was pared by 3 bases and J by 3 bases, with 9 bases between. The CDR3 here is CASSIGGLGANVLTF. The CDR3 DNA reads TGTGCCAGTAGTATTGGGGGGCTTGGGGCCAACGTCCTGACTTTC.

This chain uses TRBV6-5 with TRBJ1-1, with D unclear. The V gene's germline CDR1 is MNHEY and CDR2 SVGAGI. Trimming pared 8 bases from V and 7 bases from J, leaving 8 bases between. The CDR3 extends over 10 amino acids. The CDR3 nucleotides read TGTGCCAGCGGAGTGAGTGAAGCTTTCTTT. Translating gives CASGVSEAFF.

This chain's CDR3 is CASSMAGAPDTQYF. CDR3 bases: TGTGCCAGTAGTATGGCAGGGGCCCCAGATACGCAGTATTTT. This chain uses TRBV19 with TRBJ2-3; possibly TRBD1 for D (6 bases). The germline V and J ends were trimmed by 3 bases and 4 bases, with 11 bases remaining between them. This CDR3 spans 14 amino acids. Germline CDR1 is LNHDA and CDR2 is SQIVND (reference sequence).

As regards this clone: The junction differs from germline at one of its ends, possibly a read error. The chain is built from TRBV5-1 and TRBJ2-3; 9 bases map to TRBD2. CDR1 SGHRS and CDR2 YFSETQ come from the germline V gene. This CDR3 comprises 14 residues. CDR3 sequence (DNA): TGCGCCAGCAGCCAAGGGACTAGCAAAGATACGCAGTATTTT. It encodes CASSQGTSKDTQYF.

This clone was counted once. This may stem from a read error, because a much larger clone lies one nucleotide away. The J gene is TRBJ1-1, the V gene TRBV6-1; weak D call: TRBD1 (6 bases). CDR1 and CDR2 from the germline V gene are MNHNS and SASEGT. V was trimmed by 3 bases and J by 5 bases, leaving 22 bases between them. The CDR3 is 17 residues long. The DNA of the CDR3 is TGTGCCAGCAGTGACCCGAGGGCAGGGGAGTGGCGGACTGAAGCTTTCTTT. It encodes CASSDPRAGEWRTEAFF.

The rearrangement joins TRBV4-1 to TRBJ2-3; no clear D gene. Germline values: CDR1 MGHRA, CDR2 YSYEKL. The length of the CDR3 is 15 residues. V was clipped by 3 bases and J by 3 bases, with 13 bases between them. In nucleotides, the CDR3 is TGCGCCAGCAGCCAGACCGGGCTCACAACAGATACGCAGTATTTT. Residues: CASSQTGLTTDTQYF.

The chain joins TRBV11-3 to TRBJ1-1; 7 bases fit TRBD1. CDR3 length equals 15 residues. Trimming took 5 bases from V and 4 from J; bases not matched to a gene: 10. The germline V gene has CDR1 SGHNT and CDR2 YENEEA. CDR3 DNA: TGTGCCAGCAGCCGATTCTCGACAGGGAGCACTGAAGCTTTCTTT. It encodes CASSRFSTGSTEAFF.

The V and J genes are TRBV4-1 and TRBJ2-1; D call uncertain. The V gene lost 0 bases and the J gene lost 7 bases, with 10 bases spanning the gap. Germline-derived CDR1 and CDR2 are MGHRA and YSYEKL. The CDR3 consists of 14 residues. The CDR3 coding sequence is TGCGCCAGCAGCCAAGATTCAAGCCGAAATGAGCAGTTCTTC. Encoded protein: CASSQDSSRNEQFF.

The gene calls are TRBV2 and TRBJ2-7, with TRBD2 matching over 8 bases. CDR3 length equals 12 residues. CDR1 and CDR2 from the germline V gene are SNHLY and FYNNEI. This CDR3 is CTYGGASYEQYV. Here the CDR3 DNA reads TGTACTTACGGGGGGGCATCTTACGAGCAGTACGTC.

This CDR3 is CASSIERGLRHYGYTF. Written as DNA, the CDR3 is TGTGCCAGTAGTATAGAAAGGGGGTTAAGGCACTATGGCTACACCTTC. The chain carries TRBV19 and TRBJ1-2, with D possibly matching TRBD1 (6 bases). The CDR3 has 16 amino acids. V lost 0 bases, J lost 3 bases, and 14 bases lay in between. The germline CDR1 and CDR2 sequences are LNHDA and SQIVND (reference sequence).

The chain combines TRBV5-4 with TRBJ2-7; TRBD2 might be the D (5 bases). The germline V and J ends were trimmed by 4 bases and 3 bases, with 20 bases remaining between them. Germline V gene sequence: CDR1 SGHNT, CDR2 YYREEE (reference sequence). The CDR3 covers 16 residues. The CDR3 bases are TGTGCCAGCAGCCTAGAAGAGGGAGAATCTTTCTACGAGCAGTACTTC. Protein: CASSLEEGESFYEQYF.

Written as DNA, the CDR3 is TGTGCCAGCAGCTTACTTAGCGGGGCGAACACCGGGGAGCTGTTTTTT. Amino acids: CASSLLSGANTGELFF. The J gene is TRBJ2-2, the V gene TRBV7-8; 8 nucleotides match TRBD2. The CDR3 is made up of 16 amino acids. Germline V gene lookup returns CDR1 SGHVS and CDR2 FQNEAQ. Trimming cost V 2 bases and J 0 bases; bases outside gene matches: 2.

This clone was observed a handful of times. The chain has TRBV2 and TRBJ2-6, with 7 bases matching TRBD1. CDR3 length: 17 residues. With V trimmed by 6 bases and J by 0 bases, 8 bases remained unmatched. CDR1 is SNHLY, CDR2 FYNNEI, per germline. DNA of the CDR3: TGTGCCAGCAGCCTAACCGGGACAGCCTCTGGGGCCAACGTCCTGACTTTC. Amino acids: CASSLTGTASGANVLTF.